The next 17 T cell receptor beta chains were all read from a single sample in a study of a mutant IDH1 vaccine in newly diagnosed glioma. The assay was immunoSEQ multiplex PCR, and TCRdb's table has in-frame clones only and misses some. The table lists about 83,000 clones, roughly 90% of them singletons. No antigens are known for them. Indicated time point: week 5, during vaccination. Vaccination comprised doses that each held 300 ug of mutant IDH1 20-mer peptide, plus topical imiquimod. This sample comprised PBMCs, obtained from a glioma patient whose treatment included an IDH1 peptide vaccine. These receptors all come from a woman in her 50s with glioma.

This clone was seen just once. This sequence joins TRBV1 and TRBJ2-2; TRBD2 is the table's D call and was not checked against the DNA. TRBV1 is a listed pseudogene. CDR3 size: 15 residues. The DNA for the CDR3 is TGCACTACCCGGGGGGAAACAACGAACACCGGGGAGCTGTTTTTT. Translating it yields CTTRGETTNTGELFF.

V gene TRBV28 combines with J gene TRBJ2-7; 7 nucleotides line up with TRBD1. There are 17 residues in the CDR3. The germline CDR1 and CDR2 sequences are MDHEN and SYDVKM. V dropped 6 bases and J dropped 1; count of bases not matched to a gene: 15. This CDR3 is CASSTRDRVRWSYEQYF. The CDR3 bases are TGTGCCAGCAGCACCAGAGACAGGGTACGGTGGTCCTACGAGCAGTACTTC.

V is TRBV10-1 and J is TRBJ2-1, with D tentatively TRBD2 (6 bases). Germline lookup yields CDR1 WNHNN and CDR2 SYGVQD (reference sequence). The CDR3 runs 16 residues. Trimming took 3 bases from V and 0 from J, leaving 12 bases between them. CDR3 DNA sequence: TGCGCCAGCAGTGAAATAGCGGAGCTCTCCTACAATGAGCAGTTCTTC. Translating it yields CASSEIAELSYNEQFF.

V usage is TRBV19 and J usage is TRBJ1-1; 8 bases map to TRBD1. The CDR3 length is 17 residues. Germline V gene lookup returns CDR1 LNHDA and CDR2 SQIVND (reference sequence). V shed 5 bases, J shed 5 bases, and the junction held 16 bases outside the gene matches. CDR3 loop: CASSFRQGRRTGTEAFF. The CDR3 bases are TGTGCCAGTAGTTTCCGACAGGGGCGCCGAACAGGTACTGAAGCTTTCTTT.

The CDR3 coding sequence is TGTGCCAGCAGCTTTGGACTAGCGGGAGTCATGGGCACCGGGGAGCTGTTTTTT. Translated, it gives CASSFGLAGVMGTGELFF. The chain links TRBV11-2 to TRBJ2-2; 13 nucleotides agree with TRBD2. Germline V CDR1 and CDR2: SGHAT, FQNNGV. This CDR3 has 18 amino acids. The V and J ends lost 3 bases and 4 bases, in that order; junction bases with no gene match: 8. Filled out from reference TRBV11-2 and TRBJ2-2, the complete variable domain reads EAGVAQSPRYKIIEKRQSVAFWCNPISGHATLYWYQQILGQGPKLLIQFQNNGVVDDSQLPKDRFSAERLKGVDSTLKIQPAKLEDSAVYLCASSFGLAGVMGTGELFFGEGSRLTVL.

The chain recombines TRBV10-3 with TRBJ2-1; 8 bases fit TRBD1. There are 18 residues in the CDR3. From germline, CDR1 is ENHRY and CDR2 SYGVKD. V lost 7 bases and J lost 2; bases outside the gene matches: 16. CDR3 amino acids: CAITDSDRATNPYNEQFF. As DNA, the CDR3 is TGTGCCATCACCGATTCGGACAGGGCGACTAACCCCTACAATGAGCAGTTCTTC.

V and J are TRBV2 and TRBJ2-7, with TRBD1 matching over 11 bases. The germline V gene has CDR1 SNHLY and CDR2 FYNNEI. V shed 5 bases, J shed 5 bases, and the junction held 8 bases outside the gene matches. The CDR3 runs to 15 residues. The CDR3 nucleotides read TGTGCCAGCAGTTTCTGGACAGGGGGCTTGGACGAGCAGTACTTC. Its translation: CASSFWTGGLDEQYF.

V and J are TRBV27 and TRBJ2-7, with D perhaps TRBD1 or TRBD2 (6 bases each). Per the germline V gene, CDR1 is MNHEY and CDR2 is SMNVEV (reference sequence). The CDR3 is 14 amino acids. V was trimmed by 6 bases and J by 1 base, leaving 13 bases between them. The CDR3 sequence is CASRDPGASYEQYF. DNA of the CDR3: TGTGCCAGCAGGGACCCGGGGGCGTCCTACGAGCAGTACTTC.

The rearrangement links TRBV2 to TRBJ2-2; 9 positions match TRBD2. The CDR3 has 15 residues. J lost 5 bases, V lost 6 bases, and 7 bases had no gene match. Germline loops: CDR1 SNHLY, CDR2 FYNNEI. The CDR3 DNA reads TGTGCCAGCAGCGACAAGCTAGCGGGGACCGGGGAGCTGTTTTTT. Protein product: CASSDKLAGTGELFF.

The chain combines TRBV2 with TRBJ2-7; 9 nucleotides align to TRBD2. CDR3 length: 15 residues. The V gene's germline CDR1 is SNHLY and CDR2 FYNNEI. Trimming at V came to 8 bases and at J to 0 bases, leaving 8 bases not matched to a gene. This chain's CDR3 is CASRGGGRASYEQYF. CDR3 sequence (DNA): TGTGCCAGCCGGGGAGGCGGGAGGGCCTCCTACGAGCAGTACTTC.

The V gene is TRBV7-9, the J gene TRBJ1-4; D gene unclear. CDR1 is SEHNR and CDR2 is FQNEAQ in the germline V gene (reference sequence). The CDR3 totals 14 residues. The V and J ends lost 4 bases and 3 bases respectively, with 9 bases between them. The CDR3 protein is CASSSSGANEKLFF. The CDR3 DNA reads TGTGCCAGCAGCTCCTCTGGAGCTAATGAAAAACTGTTTTTT.

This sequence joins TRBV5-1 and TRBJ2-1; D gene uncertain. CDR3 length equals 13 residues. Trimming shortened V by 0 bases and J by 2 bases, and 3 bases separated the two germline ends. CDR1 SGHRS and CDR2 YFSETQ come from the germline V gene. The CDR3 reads CASSLAPYNEQFF. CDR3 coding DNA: TGCGCCAGCAGCTTGGCACCCTACAATGAGCAGTTCTTC.

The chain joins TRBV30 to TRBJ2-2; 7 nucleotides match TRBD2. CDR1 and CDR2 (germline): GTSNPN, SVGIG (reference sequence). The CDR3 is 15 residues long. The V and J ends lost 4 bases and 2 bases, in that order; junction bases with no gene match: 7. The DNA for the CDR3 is TGTGCCTGGAACCTCGGGAGGACCAACACCGGGGAGCTGTTTTTT. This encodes CAWNLGRTNTGELFF.

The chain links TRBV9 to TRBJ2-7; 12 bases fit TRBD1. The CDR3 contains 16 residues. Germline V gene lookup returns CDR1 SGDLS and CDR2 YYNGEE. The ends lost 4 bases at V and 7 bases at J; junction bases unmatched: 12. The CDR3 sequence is CASSPWDRGPLGEQYF. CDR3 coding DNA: TGTGCCAGCAGCCCCTGGGACAGGGGGCCCCTGGGGGAGCAGTACTTC.

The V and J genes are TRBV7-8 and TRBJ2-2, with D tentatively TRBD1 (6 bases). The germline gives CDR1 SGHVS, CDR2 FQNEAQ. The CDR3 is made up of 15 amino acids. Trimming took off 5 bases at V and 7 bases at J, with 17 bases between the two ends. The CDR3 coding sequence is TGTGCCAGCAGCACTTACAGGGTACTAATCGGGGAGCTGTTTTTT. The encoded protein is CASSTYRVLIGELFF.

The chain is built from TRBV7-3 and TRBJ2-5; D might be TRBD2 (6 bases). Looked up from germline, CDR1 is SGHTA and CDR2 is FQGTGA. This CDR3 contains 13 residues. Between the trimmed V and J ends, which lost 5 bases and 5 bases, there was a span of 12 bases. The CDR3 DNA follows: TGTGCCAGCAGCCGGACTATAACGGAGACCCAGTACTTC. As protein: CASSRTITETQYF.

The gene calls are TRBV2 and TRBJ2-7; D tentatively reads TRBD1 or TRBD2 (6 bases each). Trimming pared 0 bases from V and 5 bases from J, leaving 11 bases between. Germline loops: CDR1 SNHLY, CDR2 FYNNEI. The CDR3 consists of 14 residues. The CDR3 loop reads CASSEAGGHDEQYF. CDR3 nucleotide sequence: TGTGCCAGCAGTGAAGCGGGGGGCCACGACGAGCAGTACTTC.